The text below deals with one TCR beta chain. Its antigen is currently unknown. V gave up 6 bases and J gave up 5 bases, with 7 bases separating them. This CDR3 has 10 residues. The germline V gene has CDR1 SQVTM and CDR2 ANQGSEA. This sample was taken from a study of T cell responses to AZD1222 COVID-19 vaccine. Study findings and constraints: Two doses of AZD1222 preceded a rise in Spike-specific TCR breadth and depth. As reported, nearly half of all spike-specific TCRs target variant regions that are unmutated. At baseline, just five or six AZD1222 recipients tested seropositive. Regions 160-218 and 743-854 dominated among vaccine-associated CD4 TCRs spanning spike.

Only in-frame clones appear in the TCRdb table, and some are missing; sequencing was by immunoSEQ multiplex PCR. The sample gives about 140,000 clones, roughly 89% of which show up once; 7.5% is in the top ten. The rearrangement links TRBV29-1 to TRBJ1-1; D call uncertain. The material sequenced was peripheral blood, taken 28 days after the second dose of the MenACWY control vaccine. This sequence originates from an adult who received the MenACWY meningococcal vaccine as a control. The CDR3 region has the DNA TGCAGCGTAGGAGGGACTGAAGCTTTCTTT. It translates to CSVGGTEAFF.